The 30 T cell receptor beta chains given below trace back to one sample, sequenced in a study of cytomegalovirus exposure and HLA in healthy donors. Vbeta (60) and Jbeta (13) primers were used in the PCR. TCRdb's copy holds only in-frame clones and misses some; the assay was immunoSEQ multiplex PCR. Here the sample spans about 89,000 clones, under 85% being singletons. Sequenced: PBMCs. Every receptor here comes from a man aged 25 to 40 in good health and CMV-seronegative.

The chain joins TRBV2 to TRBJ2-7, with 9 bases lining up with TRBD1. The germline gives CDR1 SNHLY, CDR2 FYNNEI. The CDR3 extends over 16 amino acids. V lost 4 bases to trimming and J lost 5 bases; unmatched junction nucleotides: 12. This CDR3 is CASSGGDWTGDHEQYF. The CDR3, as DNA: TGTGCCAGCAGTGGGGGGGACTGGACAGGGGACCACGAGCAGTACTTC.

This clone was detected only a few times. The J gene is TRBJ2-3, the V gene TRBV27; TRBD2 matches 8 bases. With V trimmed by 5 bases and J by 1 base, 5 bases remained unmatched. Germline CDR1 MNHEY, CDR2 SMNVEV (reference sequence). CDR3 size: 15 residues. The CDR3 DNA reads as TGTGCCAGCAGTCGGGCAGCGGGGGGCACAGATACGCAGTATTTT. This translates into CASSRAAGGTDTQYF.

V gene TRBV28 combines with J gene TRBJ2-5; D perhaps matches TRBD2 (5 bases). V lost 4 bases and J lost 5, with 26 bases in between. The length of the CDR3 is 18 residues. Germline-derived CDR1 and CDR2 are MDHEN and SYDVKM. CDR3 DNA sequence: TGTGCCAGCAGTTCGTACCTCCCTGGAGGAGGTTCAATGGAGACCCAGTACTTC. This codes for CASSSYLPGGGSMETQYF.

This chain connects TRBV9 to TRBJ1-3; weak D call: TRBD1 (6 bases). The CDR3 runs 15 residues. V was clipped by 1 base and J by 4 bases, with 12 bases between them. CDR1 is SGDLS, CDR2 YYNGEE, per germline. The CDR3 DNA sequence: TGTGCCAGCAGCGTAACACAGGGTACCGGAAACACCATATATTTT. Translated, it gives CASSVTQGTGNTIYF.

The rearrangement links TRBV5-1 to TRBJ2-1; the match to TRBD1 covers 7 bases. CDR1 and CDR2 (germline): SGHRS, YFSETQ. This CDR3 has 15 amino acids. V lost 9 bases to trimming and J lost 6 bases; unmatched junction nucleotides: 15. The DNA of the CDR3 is TGCGCCACCACTGCCGGGACAGATCGGTCCAATGAGCAGTTCTTC. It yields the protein CATTAGTDRSNEQFF.

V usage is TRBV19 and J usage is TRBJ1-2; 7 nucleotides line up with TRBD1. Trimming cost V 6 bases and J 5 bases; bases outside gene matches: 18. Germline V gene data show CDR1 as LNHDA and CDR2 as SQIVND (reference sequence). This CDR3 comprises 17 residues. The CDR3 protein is CASRTTGISVGIYGYTF. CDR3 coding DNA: TGTGCCAGTAGAACGACAGGGATATCGGTGGGGATTTATGGCTACACCTTC.

CDR3 DNA: TGCGCCAGCAGTGAGTCTTCGGGGTGGCAGCCCCAGCATTTT. Protein product: CASSESSGWQPQHF. This chain connects TRBV10-2 to TRBJ1-5; D not certain. V gave up 0 bases and J gave up 7 bases, with 10 bases separating them. In germline, CDR1 is WSHSY, CDR2 SAAADI. The CDR3 has 14 amino acids.

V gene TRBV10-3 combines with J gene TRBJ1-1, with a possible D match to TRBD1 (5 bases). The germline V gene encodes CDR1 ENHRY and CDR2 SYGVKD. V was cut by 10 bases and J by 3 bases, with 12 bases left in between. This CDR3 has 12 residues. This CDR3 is CASSRGYTEAFF. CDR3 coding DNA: TGTGCCAGCAGCCGGGGGTACACTGAAGCTTTCTTT.

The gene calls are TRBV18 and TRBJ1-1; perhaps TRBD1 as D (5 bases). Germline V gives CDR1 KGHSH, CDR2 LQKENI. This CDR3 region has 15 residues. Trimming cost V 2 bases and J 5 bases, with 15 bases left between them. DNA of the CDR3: TGTGCCAGCTCACCATTGGACATTCCTAGGACTGAAGCTTTCTTT. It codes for CASSPLDIPRTEAFF. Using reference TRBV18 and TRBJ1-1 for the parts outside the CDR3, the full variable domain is NAGVMQNPRHLVRRRGQEARLRCSPMKGHSHVYWYRQLPEEGLKFMVYLQKENIIDESGMPKERFSAEFPKEGPSILRIQQVVRGDSAAYFCASSPLDIPRTEAFFGQGTRLTVV.

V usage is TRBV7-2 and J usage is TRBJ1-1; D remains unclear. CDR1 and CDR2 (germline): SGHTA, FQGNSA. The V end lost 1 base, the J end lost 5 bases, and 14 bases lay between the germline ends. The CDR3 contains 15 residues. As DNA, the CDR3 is TGTGCCAGCAGCTTAGTGGGCGTCTGGGAGACTGAAGCTTTCTTT. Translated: CASSLVGVWETEAFF.

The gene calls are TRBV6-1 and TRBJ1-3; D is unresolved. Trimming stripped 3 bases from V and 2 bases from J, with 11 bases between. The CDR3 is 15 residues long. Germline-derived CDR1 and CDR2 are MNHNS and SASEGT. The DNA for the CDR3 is TGTGCCAGCAGTGATGAGGGAAGAACTGGAAACACCATATATTTT. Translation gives CASSDEGRTGNTIYF.

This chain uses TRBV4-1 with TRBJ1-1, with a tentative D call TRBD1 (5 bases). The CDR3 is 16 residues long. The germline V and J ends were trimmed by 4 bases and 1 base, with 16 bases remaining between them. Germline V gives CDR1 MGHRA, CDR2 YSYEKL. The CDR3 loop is CASSPYGAAPNTEAFF. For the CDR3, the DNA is TGCGCCAGCAGCCCCTATGGGGCGGCCCCGAACACTGAAGCTTTCTTT.

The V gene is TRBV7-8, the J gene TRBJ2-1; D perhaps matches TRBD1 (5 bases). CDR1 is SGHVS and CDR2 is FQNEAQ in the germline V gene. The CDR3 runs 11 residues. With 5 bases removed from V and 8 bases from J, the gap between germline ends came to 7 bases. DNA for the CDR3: TGTGCCAGCAGCAACAGGTATGAGCAGTTCTTC. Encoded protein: CASSNRYEQFF.

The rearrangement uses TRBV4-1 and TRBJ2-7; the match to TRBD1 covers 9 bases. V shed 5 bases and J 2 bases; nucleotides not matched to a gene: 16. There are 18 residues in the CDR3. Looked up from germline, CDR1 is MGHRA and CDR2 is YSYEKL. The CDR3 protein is CASSLVQGAKSRAYEQYF. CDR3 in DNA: TGCGCCAGCAGCTTAGTACAGGGGGCGAAGTCCAGGGCCTACGAGCAGTACTTC.

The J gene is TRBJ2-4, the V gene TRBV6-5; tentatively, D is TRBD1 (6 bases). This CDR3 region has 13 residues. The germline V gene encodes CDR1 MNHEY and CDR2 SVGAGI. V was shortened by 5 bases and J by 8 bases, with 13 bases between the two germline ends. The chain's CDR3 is CASSKAGADIQYF. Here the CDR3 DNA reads TGTGCCAGCAGTAAGGCAGGGGCCGACATTCAGTACTTC.

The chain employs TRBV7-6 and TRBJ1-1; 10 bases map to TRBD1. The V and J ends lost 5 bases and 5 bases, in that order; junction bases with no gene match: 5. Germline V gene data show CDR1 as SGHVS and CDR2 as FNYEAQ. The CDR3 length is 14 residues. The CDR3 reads CASSAGTGVTEAFF. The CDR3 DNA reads TGTGCCAGCAGCGCTGGGACAGGGGTTACTGAAGCTTTCTTT.

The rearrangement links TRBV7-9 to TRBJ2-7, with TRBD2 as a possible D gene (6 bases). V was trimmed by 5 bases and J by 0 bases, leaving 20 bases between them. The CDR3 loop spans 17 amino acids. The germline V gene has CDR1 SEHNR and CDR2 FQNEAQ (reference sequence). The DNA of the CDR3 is TGTGCCAGCAGCGACCTCCGAGGAGCGGGCAACTCCTACGAGCAGTACTTC. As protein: CASSDLRGAGNSYEQYF. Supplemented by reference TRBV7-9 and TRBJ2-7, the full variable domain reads DTGVSQNPRHKITKRGQNVTFRCDPISEHNRLYWYRQTLGQGPEFLTYFQNEAQLEKSRLLSDRFSAERPKGSFSTLEIQRTEQGDSAMYLCASSDLRGAGNSYEQYFGPGTRLTVT.

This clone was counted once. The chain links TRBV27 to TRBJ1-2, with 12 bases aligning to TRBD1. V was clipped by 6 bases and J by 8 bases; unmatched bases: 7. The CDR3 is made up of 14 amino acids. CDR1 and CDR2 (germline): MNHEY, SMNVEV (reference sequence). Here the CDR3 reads CASSWGQGARGYTF. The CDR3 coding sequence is TGTGCCAGCAGCTGGGGACAGGGGGCACGAGGCTACACCTTC.

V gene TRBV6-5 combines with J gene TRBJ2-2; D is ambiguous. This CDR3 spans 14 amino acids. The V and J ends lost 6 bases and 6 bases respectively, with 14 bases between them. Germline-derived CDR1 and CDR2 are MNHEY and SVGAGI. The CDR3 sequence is CASRSRRLAGELFF. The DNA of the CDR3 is TGTGCCAGCAGAAGTCGAAGATTAGCCGGGGAGCTGTTTTTT.

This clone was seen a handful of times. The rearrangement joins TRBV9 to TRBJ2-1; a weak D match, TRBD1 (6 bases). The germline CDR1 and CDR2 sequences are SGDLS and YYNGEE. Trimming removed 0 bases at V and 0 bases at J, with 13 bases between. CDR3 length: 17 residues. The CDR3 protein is CASSVEGGQSSYNEQFF. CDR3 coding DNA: TGTGCCAGCAGCGTAGAAGGGGGACAAAGCTCCTACAATGAGCAGTTCTTC.

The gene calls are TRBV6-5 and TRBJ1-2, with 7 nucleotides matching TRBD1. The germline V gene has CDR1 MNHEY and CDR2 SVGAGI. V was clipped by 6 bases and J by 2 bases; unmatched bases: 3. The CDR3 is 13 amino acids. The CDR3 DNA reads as TGTGCCAGCAGAAGACAGGGAAACTATGGCTACACCTTC. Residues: CASRRQGNYGYTF.

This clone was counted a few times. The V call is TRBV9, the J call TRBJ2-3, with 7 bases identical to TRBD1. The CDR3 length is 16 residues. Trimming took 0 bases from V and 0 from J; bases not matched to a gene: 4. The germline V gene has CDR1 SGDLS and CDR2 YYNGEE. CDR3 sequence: CASSVEGGQSTDTQYF. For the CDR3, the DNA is TGTGCCAGCAGCGTAGAAGGGGGACAGAGCACAGATACGCAGTATTTT. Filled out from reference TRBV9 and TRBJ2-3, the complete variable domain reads DSGVTQTPKHLITATGQRVTLRCSPRSGDLSVYWYQQSLDQGLQFLIQYYNGEERAKGNILERFSAQQFPDLHSELNLSSLELGDSALYFCASSVEGGQSTDTQYFGPGTRLTVL.

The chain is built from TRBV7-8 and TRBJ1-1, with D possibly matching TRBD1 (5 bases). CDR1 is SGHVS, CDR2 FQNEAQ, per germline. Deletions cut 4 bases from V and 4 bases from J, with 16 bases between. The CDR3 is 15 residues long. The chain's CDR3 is CASSYLTGGGTEAFF. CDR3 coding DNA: TGTGCCAGCAGCTACCTGACCGGGGGGGGCACTGAAGCTTTCTTT.

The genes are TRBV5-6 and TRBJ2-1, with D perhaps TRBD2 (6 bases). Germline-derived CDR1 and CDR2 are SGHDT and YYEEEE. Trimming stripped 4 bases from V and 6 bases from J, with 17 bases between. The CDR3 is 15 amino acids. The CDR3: CASSLVGRKLNEQFF. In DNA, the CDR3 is TGTGCCAGCAGCCTGGTGGGGAGGAAGCTCAATGAGCAGTTCTTC.

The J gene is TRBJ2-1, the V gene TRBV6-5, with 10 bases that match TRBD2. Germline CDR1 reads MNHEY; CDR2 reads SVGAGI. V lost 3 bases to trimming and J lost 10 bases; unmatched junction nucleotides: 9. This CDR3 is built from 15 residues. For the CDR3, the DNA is TGTGCCAGCAGTTATAGGCTAGCGGGGGTTAGAGAGCAGTTCTTC. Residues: CASSYRLAGVREQFF.

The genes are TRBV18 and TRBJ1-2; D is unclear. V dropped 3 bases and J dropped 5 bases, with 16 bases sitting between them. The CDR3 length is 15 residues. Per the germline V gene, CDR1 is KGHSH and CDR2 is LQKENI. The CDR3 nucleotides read TGTGCCAGCTCACCGATGGGCTCCCCTGGTTATGGCTACACCTTC. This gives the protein CASSPMGSPGYGYTF.

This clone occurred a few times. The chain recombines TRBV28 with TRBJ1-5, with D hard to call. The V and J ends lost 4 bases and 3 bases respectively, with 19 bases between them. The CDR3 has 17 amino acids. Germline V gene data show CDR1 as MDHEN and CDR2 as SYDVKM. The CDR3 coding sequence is TGTGCCAGCAGTTCGGGAGAAGCTGGGATAGTCAATCAGCCCCAGCATTTT. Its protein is CASSSGEAGIVNQPQHF.

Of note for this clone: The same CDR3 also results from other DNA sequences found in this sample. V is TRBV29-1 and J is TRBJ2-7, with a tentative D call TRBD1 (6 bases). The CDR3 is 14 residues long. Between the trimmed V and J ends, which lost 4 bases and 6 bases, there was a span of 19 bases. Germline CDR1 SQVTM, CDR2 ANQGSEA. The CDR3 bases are TGCAGCGTTGGAGCGACAGGTGAAATGTCCGAGCAGTACTTC. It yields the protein CSVGATGEMSEQYF.

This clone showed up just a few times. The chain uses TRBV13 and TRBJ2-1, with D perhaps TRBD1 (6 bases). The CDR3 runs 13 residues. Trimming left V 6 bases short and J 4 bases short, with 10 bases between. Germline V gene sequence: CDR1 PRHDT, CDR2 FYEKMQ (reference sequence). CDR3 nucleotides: TGTGCCAGCAGATCCGACAGGTACAATGAGCAGTTCTTC. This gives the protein CASRSDRYNEQFF.

The CDR3 protein is CASSLGQSSYEQYF. The CDR3 coding sequence is TGTGCCAGCAGCTTAGGACAGTCCTCCTACGAGCAGTACTTC. The rearrangement joins TRBV7-6 to TRBJ2-7; D is possibly TRBD1 (5 bases). The V end was cut by 1 base, the J end by 0 bases, with 7 bases between. The germline V gene has CDR1 SGHVS and CDR2 FNYEAQ. The CDR3 is 14 residues long.